A selection of T cell receptor beta chains follows, all from one sample in a study of CD8+CD57+ T cells in acquired aplastic anemia. In TCRdb, the reads were re-called with MiXCR into one record per CDR3 protein. The sample contains some 130,000 distinct CDR3 sequences, 41% of which appear only once. The material sequenced was sorted CD4+, CD8+, or CD8+CD57+ T cells (not recorded which) from PBMCs. The receptors here all came from a human donor in good health, serving as a control. The CDR3 runs from the conserved cysteine through the conserved F or W. D genes are given only for firm matches. Rows give clone size only sometimes, using once, few, many, or a class for an expanded clone.

v_gene: TRBV25-1; j_gene: TRBJ1-2; len: 12; abundance: many; d_gene: -; CDR3nt: TGTGCCAGCAGTGAGGGGGCCTATGGCTACACCTTC; CDR3aa: CASSEGAYGYTF
v_gene: TRBV19; j_gene: TRBJ1-1; len: 14; abundance: many; d_gene: -; CDR3nt: TGTGCCAGTAAGGTGAGGGGAGTTGGCACTGAAGCTTTCTTT; CDR3aa: CASKVRGVGTEAFF
v_gene: TRBV6-6; j_gene: TRBJ1-2; len: 12; abundance: many; d_gene: -; CDR3nt: TGTGCCAGCAGCTCCGTTTCCAATGGCTACACCTTC; CDR3aa: CASSSVSNGYTF
v_gene: TRBV27; j_gene: TRBJ2-3; len: 18; abundance: -; d_gene: -; CDR3nt: TGTGCCAGCAGTTTAAGGACCCCACTTGTTGCCTACACAGATACGCAGTATTTT; CDR3aa: CASSLRTPLVAYTDTQYF
v_gene: TRBV11-2; j_gene: TRBJ1-3; len: 14; abundance: -; d_gene: -; CDR3nt: TGTGCCAGCAGCTTAGTTTGGGCTGGAAACACCATATATTTT; CDR3aa: CASSLVWAGNTIYF
v_gene: TRBV2; j_gene: TRBJ2-7; len: 13; abundance: many; d_gene: TRBD2; CDR3nt: TGTGCCAGCGAGAGCGGGGGGGCCTACGAGCAGTACTTC; CDR3aa: CASESGGAYEQYF
v_gene: TRBV12-3/TRBV12-4; j_gene: TRBJ2-6; len: 14; abundance: few; d_gene: -; CDR3nt: TGTGCCAGCAGTTTAGGGGGTGGGGCCAACGTCCTGACTTTC; CDR3aa: CASSLGGGANVLTF
v_gene: TRBV9; j_gene: TRBJ1-5; len: 14; abundance: -; d_gene: TRBD1; CDR3nt: TGTGCCAGCAGCGCACAGGGGGTAGGTCAGCCCCAGCATTTT; CDR3aa: CASSAQGVGQPQHF
v_gene: TRBV20-1; j_gene: TRBJ1-6; len: 15; abundance: -; d_gene: TRBD1; CDR3nt: TGCAGTGCTAGAGACACACAGGGGGCTGGTTCACCCCTCCACTTT; CDR3aa: CSARDTQGAGSPLHF
v_gene: TRBV30; j_gene: TRBJ2-1; len: 15; abundance: few; d_gene: TRBD2; CDR3nt: TGTGCCTGGACTAAGCTAGCGGGCTCCTACAATGAGCAGTTCTTC; CDR3aa: CAWTKLAGSYNEQFF
v_gene: TRBV10-3; j_gene: TRBJ1-2; len: 15; abundance: -; d_gene: -; CDR3nt: TGTGCCATCAACCCCCGGGACGGCGAGAGTCATGGCCACACCTTC; CDR3aa: CAINPRDGESHGHTF